This note documents a single T cell receptor (beta chain) sequence. The CDR3 contains 15 residues. The germline V gene has CDR1 ENHRY and CDR2 SYGVKD. The V segment lost 3 bases and the J segment 5 bases; nucleotides outside the gene matches: 8. This entry is derived from a study of blood T cell repertoires in COVID-19. Study as a whole: The United States, Italy and Spain provided the acute and convalescent COVID-19 samples.

Adults between about 18 and 95 years of age took part from 20 to 25 US areas. Participants had their cohort set by participant-reported clinical history. Original data processing: Reference gene primer amplification gave nucleated cell count estimates. Clones were sequenced by immunoSEQ multiplex PCR, and TCRdb holds only the in-frame ones, with some missing. The V and J calls and clone size were taken over from that table, and D and trimming were inferred from the DNA. The table includes approximately 180,000 clones, 82% detected once. The sequence was obtained from a woman between 55 and 75 years old with acute COVID-19. Sample: PBMCs or T cells enriched from blood (not recorded which). This rearrangement joins TRBV10-3 to TRBJ2-7; 9 bases align to TRBD2. The CDR3 DNA follows: TGTGCCATCAGTGAAGCGGGGGGCTTCATCGACGAGCAGTACGTC. This codes for CAISEAGGFIDEQYV.